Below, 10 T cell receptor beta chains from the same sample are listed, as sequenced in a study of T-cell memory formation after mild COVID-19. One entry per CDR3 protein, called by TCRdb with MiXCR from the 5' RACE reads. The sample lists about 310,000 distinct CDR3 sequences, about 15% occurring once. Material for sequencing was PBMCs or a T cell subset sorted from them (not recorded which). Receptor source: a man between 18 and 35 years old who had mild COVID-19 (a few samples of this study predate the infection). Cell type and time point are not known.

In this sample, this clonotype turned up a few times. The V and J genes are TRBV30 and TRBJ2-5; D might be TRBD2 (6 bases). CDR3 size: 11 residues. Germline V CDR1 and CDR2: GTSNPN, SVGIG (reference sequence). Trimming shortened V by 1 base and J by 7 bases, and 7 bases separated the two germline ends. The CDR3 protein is CAWSDGGTQYF. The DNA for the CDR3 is TGTGCCTGGAGTGACGGGGGGACCCAGTACTTC.

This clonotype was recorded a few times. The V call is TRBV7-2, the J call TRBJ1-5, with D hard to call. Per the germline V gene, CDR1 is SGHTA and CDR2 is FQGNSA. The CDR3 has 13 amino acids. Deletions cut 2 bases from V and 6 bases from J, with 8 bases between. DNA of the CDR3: TGTGCCAGCAGCTTATGGGAGACTCAGCCCCAGCATTTT. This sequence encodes CASSLWETQPQHF. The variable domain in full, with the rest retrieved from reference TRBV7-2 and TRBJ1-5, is GAGVSQSPSNKVTEKGKDVELRCDPISGHTALYWYRQSLGQGLEFLIYFQGNSAPDKSGLPSDRFSAERTGGSVSTLTIQRTQQEDSAVYLCASSLWETQPQHFGDGTRLSIL.

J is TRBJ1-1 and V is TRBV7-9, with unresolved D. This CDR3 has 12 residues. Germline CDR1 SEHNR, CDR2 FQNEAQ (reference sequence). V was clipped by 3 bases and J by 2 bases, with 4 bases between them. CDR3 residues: CASSFDNTEAFF. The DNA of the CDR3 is TGTGCCAGCAGCTTCGACAACACTGAAGCTTTCTTT.

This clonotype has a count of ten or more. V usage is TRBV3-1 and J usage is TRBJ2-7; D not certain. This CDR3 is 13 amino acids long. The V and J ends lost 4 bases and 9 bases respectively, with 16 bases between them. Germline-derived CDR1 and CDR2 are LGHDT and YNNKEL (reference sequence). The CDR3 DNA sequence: TGTGCCAGCAGCCCGACGAGCTCTACGACGCAGTACTTC. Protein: CASSPTSSTTQYF.

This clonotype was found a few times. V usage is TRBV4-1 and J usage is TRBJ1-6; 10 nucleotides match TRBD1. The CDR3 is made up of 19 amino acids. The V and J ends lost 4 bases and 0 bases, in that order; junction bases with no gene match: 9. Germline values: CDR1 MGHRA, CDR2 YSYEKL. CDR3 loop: CASSRLDRGSSSYNSPLHF. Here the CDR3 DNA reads TGCGCCAGCAGCCGCCTGGACAGGGGGTCGAGCTCCTATAATTCACCCCTCCACTTT.

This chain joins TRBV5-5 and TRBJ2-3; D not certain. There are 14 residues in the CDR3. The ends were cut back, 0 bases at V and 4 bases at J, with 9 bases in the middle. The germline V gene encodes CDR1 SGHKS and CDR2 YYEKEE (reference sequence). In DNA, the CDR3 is TGTGCCAGCAGCTTGGCCGAGGTCCCAGATACGCAGTATTTT. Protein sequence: CASSLAEVPDTQYF. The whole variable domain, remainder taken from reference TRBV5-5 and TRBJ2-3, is DAGVTQSPTHLIKTRGQQVTLRCSPISGHKSVSWYQQVLGQGPQFIFQYYEKEERGRGNFPDRFSARQFPNYSSELNVNALLLGDSALYLCASSLAEVPDTQYFGPGTRLTVL.

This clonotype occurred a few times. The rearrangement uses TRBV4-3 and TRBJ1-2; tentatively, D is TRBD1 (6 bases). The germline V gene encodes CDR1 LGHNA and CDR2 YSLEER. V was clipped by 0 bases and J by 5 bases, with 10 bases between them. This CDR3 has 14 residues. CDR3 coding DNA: TGCGCCAGCAGCCAAGACGGACAGAGGTATGGCTACACCTTC. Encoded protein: CASSQDGQRYGYTF.

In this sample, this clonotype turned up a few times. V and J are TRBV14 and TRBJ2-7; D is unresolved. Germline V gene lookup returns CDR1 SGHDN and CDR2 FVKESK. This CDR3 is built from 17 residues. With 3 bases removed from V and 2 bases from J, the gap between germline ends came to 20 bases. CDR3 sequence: CASSHTPWPTPTYEQYF. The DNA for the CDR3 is TGTGCCAGCAGCCACACCCCTTGGCCCACTCCGACCTACGAGCAGTACTTC.

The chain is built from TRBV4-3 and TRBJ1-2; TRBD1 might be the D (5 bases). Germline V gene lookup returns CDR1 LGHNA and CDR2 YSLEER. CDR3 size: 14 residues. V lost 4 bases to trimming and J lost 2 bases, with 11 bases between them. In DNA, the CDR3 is TGCGCCAGCAGCCCATCCTGGGACAACTATGGCTACACCTTC. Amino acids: CASSPSWDNYGYTF.

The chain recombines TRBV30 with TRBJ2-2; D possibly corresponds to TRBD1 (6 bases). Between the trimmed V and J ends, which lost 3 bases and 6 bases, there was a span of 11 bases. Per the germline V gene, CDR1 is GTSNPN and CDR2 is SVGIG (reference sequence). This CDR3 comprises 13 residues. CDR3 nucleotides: TGTGCCTGGAGACAGGGAATGGCCGGGGAGCTGTTTTTT. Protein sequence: CAWRQGMAGELFF.